Following are 18 T cell receptor beta chains from one sample sequenced in a study of beta chain features in type 1 diabetes. The isolated RNA, all of it, was reverse transcribed, so expressed TCRB transcripts were what got sequenced. Here immunoSEQ multiplex PCR was the method, and the copy in TCRdb shows in-frame clones only, minus some. Here the sample spans 300,000 or so clones, 7% to 9% being singletons. The specimen was central memory CD4+ T cells from blood. These TCRs come from a woman under 30 in good health.

As to this clone: With a much larger clone just one base away, this may be a read error. This rearrangement joins TRBV5-5 to TRBJ2-1; 7 bases are shared with TRBD1. Trimming removed 3 bases from V and 4 bases from J; junction bases left unmatched: 4. CDR1 is SGHKS, CDR2 YYEKEE, per germline (reference sequence). CDR3 length: 14 residues. This CDR3 is CASSSGQAYNEQFF. The CDR3 DNA is TGTGCCAGCAGCTCCGGACAGGCGTACAATGAGCAGTTCTTC. Filled out from reference TRBV5-5 and TRBJ2-1, the complete variable domain reads DAGVTQSPTHLIKTRGQQVTLRCSPISGHKSVSWYQQVLGQGPQFIFQYYEKEERGRGNFPDRFSARQFPNYSSELNVNALLLGDSALYLCASSSGQAYNEQFFGPGTRLTVL.

The rearrangement uses TRBV6-5 and TRBJ2-3; the match to TRBD2 covers 9 bases. V trimming: 10 bases; J trimming: 0 bases; junction bases outside the gene matches: 8. The CDR3 is 15 residues long. In germline, CDR1 is MNHEY, CDR2 SVGAGI. For the CDR3, the DNA is TGTGCCATCAGCCCAACTAGCGGGAGCACAGATACGCAGTATTTT. Protein product: CAISPTSGSTDTQYF.

This clone was observed a handful of times. The chain links TRBV15 to TRBJ1-4; 9 positions match TRBD1. Germline CDR1 and CDR2: LNHNV and YYDKDF (reference sequence). The CDR3 is 14 amino acids. V lost 3 bases, J lost 8 bases, and 4 bases stayed unmatched. CDR3 in amino acids: CATSRGQGEEKLFF. For the CDR3, the DNA is TGTGCCACCAGCAGGGGACAGGGCGAGGAAAAACTGTTTTTT.

This clone has a handful of counts. The chain combines TRBV7-2 with TRBJ2-2; D remains ambiguous. This CDR3 is built from 15 residues. Germline values: CDR1 SGHTA, CDR2 FQGNSA. V was clipped by 1 base and J by 2 bases, with 8 bases between them. The CDR3, as DNA: TGTGCCAGCAGCTTAGGTACCTTCAACACCGGGGAGCTGTTTTTT. Translated, it gives CASSLGTFNTGELFF.

The CDR3 nucleotides are TGCGCCAGCAGCTGGCAGGGGGCTCGCACTGAAGCTTTCTTT. This sequence encodes CASSWQGARTEAFF. J is TRBJ1-1 and V is TRBV5-1; TRBD1 matches 8 bases. J lost 4 bases, V lost 3 bases, and 5 bases had no gene match. CDR1 is SGHRS, CDR2 YFSETQ, per germline. CDR3 length: 14 residues.

V is TRBV25-1 and J is TRBJ2-5; 7 bases are shared with TRBD1. The last part of the DNA fits TRBJ2-7 better; the J call may be wrong. The CDR3 is 14 residues long. Germline V gives CDR1 MGHDK, CDR2 SYGVNS. This CDR3 reads CASSPATGSDEQYF. The CDR3 bases are TGTGCCAGCAGCCCCGCGACAGGGTCGGACGAGCAGTACTTC.

This clone was detected many times. This chain joins TRBV10-3 and TRBJ2-7, with 11 bases aligning to TRBD1. Trimming at V came to 0 bases and at J to 4 bases, leaving 5 bases not matched to a gene. CDR1 is ENHRY, CDR2 SYGVKD, per germline. This CDR3 spans 16 amino acids. The CDR3 DNA sequence: TGTGCCATCAGTGAGTCGGTTGGACAGGGGGCATACGAGCAGTACTTC. This gives the protein CAISESVGQGAYEQYF.

The gene calls are TRBV15 and TRBJ1-1, with unresolved D. Germline CDR1 reads LNHNV; CDR2 reads YYDKDF (reference sequence). Trimming removed 0 bases at V and 4 bases at J, with 9 bases between. This CDR3 is 14 amino acids long. The CDR3 loop is CATSREAKITEAFF. CDR3 bases: TGTGCCACCAGCAGAGAGGCAAAAATCACTGAAGCTTTCTTT.

The chain recombines TRBV29-1 with TRBJ1-1; D is unresolved. Germline lookup yields CDR1 SQVTM and CDR2 ANQGSEA. The ends were cut back, 5 bases at V and 0 bases at J, with 10 bases in the middle. This CDR3 is 13 amino acids long. Written as DNA, the CDR3 is TGCAGCGTTCTTTTTGCTATGAACACTGAAGCTTTCTTT. As protein: CSVLFAMNTEAFF.

This clone has only a few counts. This chain uses TRBV28 with TRBJ1-1; D call uncertain. This CDR3 is built from 16 residues. CDR1 MDHEN and CDR2 SYDVKM come from the germline V gene. The V and J ends lost 6 bases and 0 bases respectively, with 17 bases between them. CDR3 region: CASSSWTDLMNTEAFF. The CDR3 DNA follows: TGTGCCAGCAGCTCCTGGACCGACCTTATGAACACTGAAGCTTTCTTT.

This sequence joins TRBV9 and TRBJ2-5; D is perhaps TRBD1 (6 bases). There are 16 residues in the CDR3. The germline CDR1 and CDR2 sequences are SGDLS and YYNGEE. V dropped 3 bases and J dropped 5 bases, with 20 bases sitting between them. The CDR3, as DNA: TGTGCCAGCAGCGCAGGAACGAAACAGGGAAGGGAGACCCAGTACTTC. Translating gives CASSAGTKQGRETQYF. The full variable domain, its missing parts supplied by reference TRBV9 and TRBJ2-5, is DSGVTQTPKHLITATGQRVTLRCSPRSGDLSVYWYQQSLDQGLQFLIQYYNGEERAKGNILERFSAQQFPDLHSELNLSSLELGDSALYFCASSAGTKQGRETQYFGPGTRLLVL.

This clone was seen ten or more times. The germline gene is not matched at one end of the junction; a read error may be the cause. J is TRBJ1-2 and V is TRBV25-1; D gene ambiguous. This CDR3 has 12 residues. Germline lookup yields CDR1 MGHDK and CDR2 SYGVNS. CDR3: CASSDEPMELDF. CDR3 coding DNA: TGTGCCAGCAGTGATGAGCCGATGGAACTGGACTTC.

Written as DNA, the CDR3 is TGTGCCAGCAGCTCCTGGAGAAGGAACACTGAAGCTTTCTTT. Protein: CASSSWRRNTEAFF. The rearrangement joins TRBV7-2 to TRBJ1-1; D gene ambiguous. This CDR3 region has 14 residues. Germline CDR1 SGHTA, CDR2 FQGNSA. Trimming pared 4 bases from V and 1 base from J, leaving 10 bases between.

This clone was detected a few times. J is TRBJ2-2 and V is TRBV2, with D unclear. CDR1 is SNHLY and CDR2 is FYNNEI in the germline V gene. V lost 4 bases, J lost 6 bases, and 3 bases lay in between. CDR3 length: 11 residues. The CDR3 coding sequence is TGTGCCAGCAGTGTACCCGGGGAGCTGTTTTTT. Protein: CASSVPGELFF.

This rearrangement joins TRBV28 to TRBJ2-4, with D perhaps TRBD1 (6 bases). V was trimmed by 6 bases and J by 13 bases, leaving 19 bases between them. Germline V gene data show CDR1 as MDHEN and CDR2 as SYDVKM. This CDR3 has 13 residues. This chain's CDR3 is CASRIPGHPRQYF. The CDR3 region has the DNA TGTGCCAGCAGGATCCCGGGACATCCGAGACAGTACTTC.

This clone was detected only a few times. V and J are TRBV21-1 and TRBJ2-3; TRBD2 is the table's D call and was not checked against the DNA. TRBV21-1 is a recognized pseudogene. This CDR3 spans 17 amino acids. CDR3 coding DNA: TGTGCCAGCAGCACACAGACTAGCGCGTTTCACACAGATACGCAGTATTTT. Its protein is CASSTQTSAFHTDTQYF.

There are a few counts of this clone. The V call is TRBV7-2, the J call TRBJ2-1; 10 positions agree with TRBD1. Germline loops: CDR1 SGHTA, CDR2 FQGNSA. The CDR3 covers 14 residues. J was trimmed by 6 bases and V by 5 bases; bases with no gene match: 4. CDR3 DNA: TGTGCCAGCAGCATGGGACAGGGGAGCAATGAGCAGTTCTTC. This sequence encodes CASSMGQGSNEQFF.

This clone was observed a handful of times. The chain has TRBV6-6 and TRBJ1-5; unclear D gene. This CDR3 has 14 amino acids. Germline V gene data show CDR1 as MNHNY and CDR2 as SVGAGI (reference sequence). V gave up 5 bases and J gave up 2 bases, with 10 bases separating them. This CDR3 reads CASSSGDGNQPQHF. The CDR3 region has the DNA TGTGCCAGCAGTAGCGGGGATGGCAATCAGCCCCAGCATTTT.